The clone carrying this TCR beta chain was observed a handful of times. Its cognate antigen is unknown. These data belong to a study of identical twins. The study's findings and limits: Memory repertoires showed no such pattern, whereas abundant cord blood beta clonotypes carried fewer insertions. The study found that models underestimated out-of-frame TCR alpha sharing in monozygotic twins.

V was cut by 4 bases and J by 1 base, with 10 bases left in between. The CDR3 totals 14 residues. Germline CDR1 is WNHNN and CDR2 is SYGVQD (reference sequence). It was template switching that added a universal primer site, and there were unique molecular identifiers on the cDNA. TCRdb analysed the 5' RACE reads with MiXCR anew, one entry per CDR3 protein. The table records over 550,000 distinct CDR3 sequences, around 7.5% of them present only once. These data are also associated with another study on yellow fever vaccine responses in identical twins.

The sequence derives from a woman younger than 35 in good health. The sample was PBMCs. The chain uses TRBV10-1 and TRBJ2-5; D is possibly TRBD1 or TRBD2 (5 bases each). The CDR3 nucleotides are TGCGCCAGCAGTGGGGCAGGGACCCAAGAGACCCAGTACTTC. Its translation is CASSGAGTQETQYF.